This T cell receptor beta chain is from a study of T cell repertoires in cytomegalovirus infection. There are many counts of this clonotype. Each CDR3 protein is one row after TCRdb ran MiXCR on the reads. The sample lists roughly 150,000 distinct CDR3 sequences, under 20% occurring once. The CDR3 is 16 amino acids. The V gene lost 0 bases and the J gene lost 0 bases, with 11 bases spanning the gap. Germline V gene sequence: CDR1 LGHNA, CDR2 YSLEER. The chain joins TRBV4-3 to TRBJ1-1; D is possibly TRBD1 (5 bases). This clonotype originated in a human donor in good health (CMV status not recorded). Some clones in this sample may be carry-over from other donors' samples. Source material: CD8+ T cells from PBMCs. CDR3 in amino acids: CASSQEDRIMNTEAFF. Written as DNA, the CDR3 is TGCGCCAGCAGCCAAGAAGACAGAATTATGAACACTGAAGCTTTCTTT.